This TCR beta chain is from a study of human T cells and chemical hapten exposure. Time point given: patch test 2, 6 weeks after DPC sensitization. Regarding treatment: therapeutic diphenylcyclopropenone sensitization with weekly scalp DPC. Blood sampling preceded each patch test application. A note on this clonotype: Its antigen is not identified.

Trimming left V 0 bases short and J 1 base short, with 9 bases between. CDR1 KGHSH and CDR2 LQKENI come from the germline V gene. This CDR3 comprises 15 residues. Study-wide results and limits: Expanded TCRs showed more large CDR3 clusters than pre-sensitization or healthy control sets.

TCRdb re-called the RACE reads with MiXCR, one entry per CDR3 protein. This table holds just over 350,000 distinct CDR3 sequences, roughly 6.3% found once. This material consisted of whole blood, taken in connection with sensitization to the hapten diphenylcyclopropenone (DPC). This TCR derives from a woman aged 18-29 years with alopecia areata. Some clones in this sample may be carry-over from other donors' samples. The rearrangement uses TRBV18 and TRBJ1-1; D might be TRBD1 (5 bases). The CDR3 spells CASSPPEGRNTEAFF. Here the CDR3 DNA reads TGTGCCAGCTCACCACCGGAGGGGCGGAACACTGAAGCTTTCTTT.